The sequence of this TCR beta chain was determined in a study of blood T cell repertoires in COVID-19. On the study more broadly: PBMCs, B-cell-depleted T cells, or T cells were the source of the cDNA or gDNA that made up the material.

Followed longitudinally, the Seattle patients had been enrolled during active infection. V lost 7 bases and J 0 bases, leaving 12 bases between the germline ends. CDR3 length: 15 residues. CDR1 KGHDR and CDR2 SFDVKD come from the germline V gene. Authors' methods: Reference gene primer amplification yielded estimated nucleated cell counts. Profiled with immunoSEQ multiplex PCR; TCRdb holds only in-frame clones, not every one. V, J and clone size are taken as reported in that table, and D and trimming were inferred from the DNA itself. The sample has approximately 150,000 clones; 79% are singletons. The clonotype originates from a woman aged 60-75 years with COVID-19, enrolled during active disease. The gene calls are TRBV24-1 and TRBJ1-5; weak D call: TRBD1 (6 bases). Sequenced input: peripheral blood. CDR3 coding DNA: TGTGCCACCAGGGGACATACCTATAGCAATCAGCCCCAGCATTTT. Its translation is CATRGHTYSNQPQHF.